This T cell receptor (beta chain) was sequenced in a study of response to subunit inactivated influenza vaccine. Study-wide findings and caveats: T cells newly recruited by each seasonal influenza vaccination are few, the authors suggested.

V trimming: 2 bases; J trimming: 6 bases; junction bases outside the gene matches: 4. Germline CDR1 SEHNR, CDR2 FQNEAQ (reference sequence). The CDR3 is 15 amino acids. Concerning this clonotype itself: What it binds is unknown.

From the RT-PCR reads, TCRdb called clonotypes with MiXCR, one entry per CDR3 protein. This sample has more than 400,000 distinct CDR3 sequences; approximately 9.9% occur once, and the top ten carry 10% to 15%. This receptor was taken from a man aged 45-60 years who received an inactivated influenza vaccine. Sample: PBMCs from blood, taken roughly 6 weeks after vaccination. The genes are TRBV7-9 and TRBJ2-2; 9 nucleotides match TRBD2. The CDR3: CASSLTLAGSGELFF. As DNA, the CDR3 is TGTGCCAGCAGCTTAACGCTAGCGGGGTCCGGGGAGCTGTTTTTT.